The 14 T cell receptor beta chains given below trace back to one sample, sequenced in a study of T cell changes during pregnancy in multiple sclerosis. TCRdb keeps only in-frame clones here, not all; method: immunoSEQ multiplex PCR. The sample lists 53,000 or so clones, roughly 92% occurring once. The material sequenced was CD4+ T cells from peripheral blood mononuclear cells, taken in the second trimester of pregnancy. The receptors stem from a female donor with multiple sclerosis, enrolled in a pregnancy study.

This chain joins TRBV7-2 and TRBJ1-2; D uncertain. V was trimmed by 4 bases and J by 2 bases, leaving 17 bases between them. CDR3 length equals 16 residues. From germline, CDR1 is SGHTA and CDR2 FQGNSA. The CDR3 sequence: CASSSGLGRGNYGYTF. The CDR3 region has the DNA TGTGCCAGCAGCTCAGGACTAGGACGAGGAAACTATGGCTACACCTTC.

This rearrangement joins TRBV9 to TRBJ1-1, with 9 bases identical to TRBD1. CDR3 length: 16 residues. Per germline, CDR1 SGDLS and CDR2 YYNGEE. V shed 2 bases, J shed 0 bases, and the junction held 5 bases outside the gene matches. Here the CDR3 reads CASSVTQGAVNTEAFF. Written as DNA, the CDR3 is TGTGCCAGCAGCGTCACACAGGGGGCGGTGAACACTGAAGCTTTCTTT.

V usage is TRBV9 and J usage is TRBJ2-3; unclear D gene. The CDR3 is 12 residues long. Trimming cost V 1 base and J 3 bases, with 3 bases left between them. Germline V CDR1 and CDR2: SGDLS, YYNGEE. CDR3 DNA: TGTGCCAGCAGCGTAACAACAGATACGCAGTATTTT. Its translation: CASSVTTDTQYF. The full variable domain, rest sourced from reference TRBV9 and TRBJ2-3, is DSGVTQTPKHLITATGQRVTLRCSPRSGDLSVYWYQQSLDQGLQFLIQYYNGEERAKGNILERFSAQQFPDLHSELNLSSLELGDSALYFCASSVTTDTQYFGPGTRLTVL.

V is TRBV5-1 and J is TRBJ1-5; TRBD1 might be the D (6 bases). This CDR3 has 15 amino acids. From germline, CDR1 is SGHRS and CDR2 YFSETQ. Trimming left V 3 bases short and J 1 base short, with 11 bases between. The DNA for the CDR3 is TGCGCCAGCAGCTACTGGACAGCCAGCAATCAGCCCCAGCATTTT. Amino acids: CASSYWTASNQPQHF.

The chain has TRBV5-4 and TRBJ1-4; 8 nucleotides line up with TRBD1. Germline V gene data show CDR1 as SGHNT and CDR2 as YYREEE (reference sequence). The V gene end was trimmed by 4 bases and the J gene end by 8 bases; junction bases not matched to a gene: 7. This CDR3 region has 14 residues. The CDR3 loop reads CASSPGQGREKLFF. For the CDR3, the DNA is TGTGCCAGCAGCCCCGGACAGGGAAGGGAAAAACTGTTTTTT.

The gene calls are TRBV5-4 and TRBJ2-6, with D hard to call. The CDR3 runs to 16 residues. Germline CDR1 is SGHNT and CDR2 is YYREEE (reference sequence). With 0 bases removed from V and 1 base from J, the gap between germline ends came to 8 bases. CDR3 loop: CASSLVSGSGANVLTF. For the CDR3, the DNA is TGTGCCAGCAGCTTGGTTTCAGGATCTGGGGCCAACGTCCTGACTTTC.

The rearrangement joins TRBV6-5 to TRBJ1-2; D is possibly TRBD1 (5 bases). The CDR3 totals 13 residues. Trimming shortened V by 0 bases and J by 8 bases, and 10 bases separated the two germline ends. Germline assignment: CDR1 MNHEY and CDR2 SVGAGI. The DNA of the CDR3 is TGTGCCAGCAGTTACTCGGAGGGGACCGGCTACACCTTC. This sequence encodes CASSYSEGTGYTF.

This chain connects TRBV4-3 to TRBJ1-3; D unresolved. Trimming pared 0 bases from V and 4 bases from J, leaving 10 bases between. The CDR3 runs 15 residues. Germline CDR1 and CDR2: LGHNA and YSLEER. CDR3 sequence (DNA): TGCGCCAGCAGCCAAGAACGGGTTACGGGAAACACCATATATTTT. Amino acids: CASSQERVTGNTIYF.

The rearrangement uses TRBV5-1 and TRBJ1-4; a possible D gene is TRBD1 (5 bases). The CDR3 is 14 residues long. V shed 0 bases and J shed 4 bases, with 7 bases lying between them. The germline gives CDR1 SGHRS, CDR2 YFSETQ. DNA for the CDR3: TGCGCCAGCAGCTTGGCCCAGGGTAATGAAAAACTGTTTTTT. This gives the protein CASSLAQGNEKLFF.

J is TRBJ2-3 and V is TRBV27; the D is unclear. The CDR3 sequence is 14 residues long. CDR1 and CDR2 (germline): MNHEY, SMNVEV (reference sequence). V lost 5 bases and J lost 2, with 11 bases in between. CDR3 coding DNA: TGTGCCAGCAGTACCCGACTGTTCACAGATACGCAGTATTTT. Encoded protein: CASSTRLFTDTQYF.

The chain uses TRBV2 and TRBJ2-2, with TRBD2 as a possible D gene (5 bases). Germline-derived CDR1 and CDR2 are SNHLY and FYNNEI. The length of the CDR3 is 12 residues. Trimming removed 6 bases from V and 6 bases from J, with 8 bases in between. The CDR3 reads CASSDYPGELFF. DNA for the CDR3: TGTGCCAGCAGCGACTACCCCGGGGAGCTGTTTTTT.

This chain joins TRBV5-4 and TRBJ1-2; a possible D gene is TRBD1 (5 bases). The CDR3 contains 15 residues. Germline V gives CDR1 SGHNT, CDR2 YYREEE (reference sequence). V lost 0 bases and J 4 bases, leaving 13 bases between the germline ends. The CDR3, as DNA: TGTGCCAGCAGCTTGGATCCGGGGGACGTCTATGGCTACACCTTC. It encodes CASSLDPGDVYGYTF.

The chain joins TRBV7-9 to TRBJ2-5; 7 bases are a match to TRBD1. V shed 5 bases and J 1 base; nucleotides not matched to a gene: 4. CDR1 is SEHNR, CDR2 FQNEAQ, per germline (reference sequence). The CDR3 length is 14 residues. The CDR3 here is CASSRGQPQETQYF. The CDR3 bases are TGTGCCAGCAGCAGGGGACAGCCCCAAGAGACCCAGTACTTC.

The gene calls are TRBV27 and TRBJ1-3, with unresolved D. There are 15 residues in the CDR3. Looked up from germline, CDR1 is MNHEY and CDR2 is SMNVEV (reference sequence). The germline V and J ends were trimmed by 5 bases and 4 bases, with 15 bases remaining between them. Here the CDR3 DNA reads TGTGCCAGCAGTCCACAACGACTAGGAGGAAACACCATATATTTT. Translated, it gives CASSPQRLGGNTIYF.